Listed here are 14 T cell receptor beta chains from one sample, sequenced in a study of blood T cell repertoires in COVID-19 (dated by TCRdb to the early 2020s). The library relied on the immunoSEQ multiplex PCR assay. TCRdb provides this immuneACCESS table in a form limited to in-frame rearrangements. Some clones are lacking; in checked studies, under half of them reflect an unresolved V gene, and why the rest are absent is not known. This sample has about 78,000 clones in its table, and over 75% of those were observed once. Around 10% of the sample is held by the ten biggest clonotypes. The material sequenced was peripheral blood. Receptor source: a human donor in a cohort sampled during active COVID-19.

This clone was seen a few times. The J gene is TRBJ1-2, the V gene TRBV10-3; D remains ambiguous. V was shortened by 5 bases and J by 2 bases, with 9 bases between the two germline ends. There are 13 residues in the CDR3. Germline loops: CDR1 ENHRY, CDR2 SYGVKD. The CDR3 region is CAISRQVNYGYTF. The CDR3 DNA reads as TGTGCCATCAGTAGACAAGTCAACTATGGCTACACCTTC.

This chain links TRBV4-2 with TRBJ2-5; D possibly corresponds to TRBD2 (7 bases). This CDR3 is 16 amino acids long. In germline, CDR1 is LGHNA, CDR2 YNFKEQ. Between the trimmed V and J ends, which lost 4 bases and 0 bases, there was a span of 15 bases. CDR3 DNA: TGTGCCAGCAGCCGGGGGGCCGCGGGGGACCAAGAGACCCAGTACTTC. This sequence encodes CASSRGAAGDQETQYF.

This clone has just one count. The gene calls are TRBV12-1 and TRBJ1-5; TRBD1, the table's D call, was not compared with the DNA. TRBV12-1 is tagged as a pseudogene. The CDR3 runs to 18 residues. DNA for the CDR3: TGTGCCAGCAGCTTTGTCGGCAGGGTAGACGAGAGCAATCAGCCCCAGCATTTT. Translation: CASSFVGRVDESNQPQHF.

J is TRBJ2-7 and V is TRBV27, with D possibly being TRBD1 (5 bases). Trimming took 4 bases from V and 3 from J, leaving 13 bases between them. CDR1 MNHEY and CDR2 SMNVEV come from the germline V gene (reference sequence). CDR3 length: 14 amino acids. CDR3 in DNA: TGTGCCAGCAGTTCAGGGTGGCCCGACTACGAGCAGTACTTC. Translating it yields CASSSGWPDYEQYF.

This chain links TRBV11-1 with TRBJ2-7; D might be TRBD1 (6 bases). The CDR3 sequence is 13 residues long. V was clipped by 5 bases and J by 7 bases, with 15 bases between them. Per the germline V gene, CDR1 is SGHAT and CDR2 is FQDESV (reference sequence). The CDR3 sequence: CASSPDRFSEQYF. CDR3 nucleotide sequence: TGTGCCAGCAGCCCCGACAGGTTCTCTGAGCAGTACTTC.

J is TRBJ1-2 and V is TRBV20-1; D ambiguous. V was shortened by 6 bases and J by 8 bases, with 10 bases between the two germline ends. The CDR3 sequence is 10 residues long. The germline CDR1 and CDR2 sequences are DFQATT and SNEGSKA (reference sequence). CDR3 nucleotides: TGCAGTGCCCAACTCCTCGGCTACACCTTC. This sequence encodes CSAQLLGYTF.

CDR3 nucleotides: TGTGCCAGCAGCTTGTCCGGTACCTGGCAGGGCGACGAGCAGTACTTC. Translating gives CASSLSGTWQGDEQYF. The chain employs TRBV5-5 and TRBJ2-7; a possible D gene is TRBD1 (5 bases). The CDR3 loop spans 16 amino acids. V gave up 1 base and J gave up 5 bases, with 19 bases separating them. Germline values: CDR1 SGHKS, CDR2 YYEKEE (reference sequence).

This sequence joins TRBV28 and TRBJ2-7, with 7 bases identical to TRBD2. This CDR3 contains 15 residues. Trimming at V came to 2 bases and at J to 7 bases, leaving 11 bases not matched to a gene. Germline assignment: CDR1 MDHEN and CDR2 SYDVKM. The CDR3 sequence is CASSLRPSGGGEQYF. Written as DNA, the CDR3 is TGTGCCAGCAGTTTAAGGCCTTCGGGGGGAGGGGAGCAGTACTTC.

V and J are TRBV6-5 and TRBJ2-1; the D gene is possibly TRBD1 (5 bases). Deletions cut 3 bases from V and 7 bases from J, with 13 bases between. The CDR3 covers 14 residues. Germline V CDR1 and CDR2: MNHEY, SVGAGI. CDR3 amino acids: CASSYTATDNEQFF. CDR3 in DNA: TGTGCCAGCAGTTATACGGCGACAGATAATGAGCAGTTCTTC.

A remark on this clone: Other DNA sequences in this sample translate to the same CDR3. V and J are TRBV7-9 and TRBJ1-1; tentative D call: TRBD1 (6 bases). The CDR3 contains 13 residues. Deletions cut 5 bases from V and 1 base from J, with 8 bases between. CDR1 SEHNR and CDR2 FQNEAQ come from the germline V gene (reference sequence). The CDR3 protein is CASSLTGNTEAFF. CDR3 coding DNA: TGTGCCAGCAGCCTGACAGGGAACACTGAAGCTTTCTTT.

The chain joins TRBV7-2 to TRBJ1-5; 7 nucleotides match TRBD1. Germline lookup yields CDR1 SGHTA and CDR2 FQGNSA. The CDR3 has 16 residues. V lost 2 bases and J lost 7; bases outside the gene matches: 11. The CDR3 sequence: CASSLFAGGLGQPQHF. Written as DNA, the CDR3 is TGTGCCAGCAGCTTATTCGCAGGGGGTCTGGGCCAGCCCCAGCATTTT.

The rearrangement links TRBV28 to TRBJ1-5; perhaps TRBD1 as D (5 bases). The CDR3 spans 17 residues. Deletions cut 6 bases from V and 7 bases from J, with 25 bases between. CDR1 MDHEN and CDR2 SYDVKM come from the germline V gene. As DNA, the CDR3 is TGTGCCAGCAGGGCCAATAGGGGCCAGGTCCTCAGCCAGCCCCAGCATTTT. Protein: CASRANRGQVLSQPQHF. Looking up the rest from reference TRBV28 and TRBJ1-5 gives the full variable domain: DVKVTQSSRYLVKRTGEKVFLECVQDMDHENMFWYRQDPGLGLRLIYFSYDVKMKEKGDIPEGYSVSREKKERFSLILESASTNQTSMYLCASRANRGQVLSQPQHFGDGTRLSIL.

The chain links TRBV7-8 to TRBJ2-7; D is uncertain. Per germline, CDR1 SGHVS and CDR2 FQNEAQ. Trimming left V 2 bases short and J 3 bases short, with 11 bases between. CDR3 size: 14 residues. DNA of the CDR3: TGTGCCAGCAGCTTACGAAGCCCGAACTACGAGCAGTACTTC. Translation gives CASSLRSPNYEQYF.

The chain couples TRBV6-6 to TRBJ1-1, with TRBD1 as a possible D gene (6 bases). Trimming cost V 6 bases and J 5 bases, with 13 bases left between them. Germline CDR1 and CDR2: MNHNY and SVGAGI (reference sequence). This CDR3 spans 13 amino acids. CDR3 in amino acids: CASRTAGDTEAFF. CDR3 nucleotide sequence: TGTGCCAGCAGGACCGCAGGGGATACTGAAGCTTTCTTT.